This TCR beta chain was observed in a study of blood T cell repertoires in COVID-19 (dated by TCRdb to 2019 to 2021). Broadly, across the study: Samples covering the acute and convalescent phases of COVID-19 were provided by collaborators in the United States, Italy and Spain. HLA class I and class II types, where available, came from metadata supplied by the sample provider rather than from assay-based typing. Subjects who had been exposed to COVID-19, were actively infected with it, or had recovered from it provided the deeply sampled blood TCRbeta repertoires that made up the dataset. A de-identified subject ID, COVID-19 status, age in years and sex were almost always included in the sample metadata. The material from the prospective study consisted of cDNA or gDNA derived from T cells, B-cell-depleted T cells, or PBMCs. The repertoires were made available in a free public database intended to serve as a resource for research on the immune response to SARS-CoV-2. The samples were drawn from two sources: the first 160 participants of the ongoing ImmuneRACE study, and 1,254 subjects contributed by 6 global collaborators.

Each collaborating institution followed its own protocols to collect whole blood in K2EDTA tubes. For TCRbeta analysis, collaborator samples were shipped as frozen whole blood, as isolated PBMCs, or as DNA extracted from either sample type. Results and caveats for the whole study, not just this receptor: The quantity of clinical and demographic metadata differed by source and by participant and was supplied without curation.

With regard to this clone: Its cognate antigen has yet to be identified. One base away there is no much larger clone; base qualities are not given.

TCRbeta CDR3 regions were amplified from genomic DNA using the immunoSEQ Assay, a bias-controlled multiplex PCR. Regarding the original processing steps: Within the assay, amplification of reference gene primers was used to estimate how many nucleated cells each sample contained. To quantify the absolute abundance of each unique TCRbeta CDR3 rearrangement, sequence reads were collapsed and filtered. For each sample, productive Simpson clonality was calculated by taking the square root of Simpson's diversity index across productive rearrangements. The table comes from immuneACCESS by way of TCRdb, which keeps in-frame sequences with V and J called. Part of the clones is missing from these tables; in studies checked, under half for an unresolved V gene and the rest for unknown reasons. V and J calls and clone size are given by that table; D and trimming were obtained from the DNA. The sample has some 120,000 clones on record, approximately 88% of them singletons. The ten largest make up roughly 0.89% of the sample.

Relative to germline, V is 4 bases shorter and J is 5 bases shorter, with 15 bases between their ends. CDR1 is given as SGHTS and CDR2 as YDEGEE, both from the germline V gene. The CDR3, from cysteine to phenylalanine, totals 15 residues. The sequence is cut down to CDR3 DNA, 45 bases in frame from base 1. Sequencing was done on a sample of peripheral blood. This clonotype originated in a woman aged 70-85 years with acute or convalescent COVID-19. The chain couples TRBV5-8 to TRBJ2-2, with TRBD1 as a weak D call on 6 bases. The sequence in DNA is TGTGCCAGCAGCGTCCCTAGGGGACAAACCGGGGAGCTGTTTTTT. This translates into CASSVPRGQTGELFF.